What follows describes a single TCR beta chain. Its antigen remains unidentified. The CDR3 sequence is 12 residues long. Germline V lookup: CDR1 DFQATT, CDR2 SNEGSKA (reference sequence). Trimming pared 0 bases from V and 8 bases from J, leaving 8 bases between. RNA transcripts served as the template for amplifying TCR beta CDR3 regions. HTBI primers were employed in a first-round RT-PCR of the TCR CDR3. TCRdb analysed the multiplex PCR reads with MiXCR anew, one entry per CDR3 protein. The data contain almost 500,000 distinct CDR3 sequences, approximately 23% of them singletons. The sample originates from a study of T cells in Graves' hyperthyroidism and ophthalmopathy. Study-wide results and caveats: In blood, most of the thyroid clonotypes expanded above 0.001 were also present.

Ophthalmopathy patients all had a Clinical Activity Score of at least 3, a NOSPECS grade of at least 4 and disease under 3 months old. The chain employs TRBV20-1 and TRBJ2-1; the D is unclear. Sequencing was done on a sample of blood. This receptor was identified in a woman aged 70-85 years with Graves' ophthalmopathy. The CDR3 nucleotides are TGCAGTGCTAGAGATTATGAGGATGAGCAGTTCTTC. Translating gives CSARDYEDEQFF.